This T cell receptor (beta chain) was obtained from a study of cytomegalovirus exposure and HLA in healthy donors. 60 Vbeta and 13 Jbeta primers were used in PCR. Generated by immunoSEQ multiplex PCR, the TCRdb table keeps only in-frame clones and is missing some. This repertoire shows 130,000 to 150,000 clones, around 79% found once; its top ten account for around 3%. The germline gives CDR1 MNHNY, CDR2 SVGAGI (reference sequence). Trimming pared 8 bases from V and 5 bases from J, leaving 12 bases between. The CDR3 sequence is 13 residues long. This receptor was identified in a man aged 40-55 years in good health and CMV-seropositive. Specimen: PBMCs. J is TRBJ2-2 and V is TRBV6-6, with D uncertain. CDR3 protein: CASWASGTGELFF. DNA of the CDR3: TGTGCCAGCTGGGCTTCTGGTACCGGGGAGCTGTTTTTT.